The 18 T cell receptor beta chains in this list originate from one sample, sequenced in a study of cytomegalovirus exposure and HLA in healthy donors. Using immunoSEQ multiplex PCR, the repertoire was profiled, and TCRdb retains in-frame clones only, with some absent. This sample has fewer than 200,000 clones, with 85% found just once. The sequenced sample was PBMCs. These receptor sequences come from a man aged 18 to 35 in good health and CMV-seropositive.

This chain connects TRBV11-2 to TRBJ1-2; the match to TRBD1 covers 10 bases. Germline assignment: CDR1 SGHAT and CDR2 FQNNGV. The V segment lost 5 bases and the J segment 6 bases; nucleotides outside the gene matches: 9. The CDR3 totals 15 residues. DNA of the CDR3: TGTGCCAGCAGCCTATCCGGGACAGGGGTCGATGGCTACACCTTC. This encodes CASSLSGTGVDGYTF. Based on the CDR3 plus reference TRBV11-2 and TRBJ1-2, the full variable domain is EAGVAQSPRYKIIEKRQSVAFWCNPISGHATLYWYQQILGQGPKLLIQFQNNGVVDDSQLPKDRFSAERLKGVDSTLKIQPAKLEDSAVYLCASSLSGTGVDGYTFGSGTRLTVV.

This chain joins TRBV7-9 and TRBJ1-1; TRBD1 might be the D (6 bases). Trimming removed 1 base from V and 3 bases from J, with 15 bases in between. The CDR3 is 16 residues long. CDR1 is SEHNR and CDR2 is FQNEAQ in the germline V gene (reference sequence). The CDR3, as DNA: TGTGCCAGCAGCTTAGAACAGGGCGCACAGGACACTGAAGCTTTCTTT. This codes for CASSLEQGAQDTEAFF.

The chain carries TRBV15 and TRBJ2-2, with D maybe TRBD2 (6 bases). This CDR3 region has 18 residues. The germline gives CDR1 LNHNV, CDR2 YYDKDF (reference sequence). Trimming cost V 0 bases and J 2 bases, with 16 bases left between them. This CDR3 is CATSRDAWLAANTGELFF. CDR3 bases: TGTGCCACCAGCAGAGATGCTTGGTTAGCGGCTAACACCGGGGAGCTGTTTTTT.

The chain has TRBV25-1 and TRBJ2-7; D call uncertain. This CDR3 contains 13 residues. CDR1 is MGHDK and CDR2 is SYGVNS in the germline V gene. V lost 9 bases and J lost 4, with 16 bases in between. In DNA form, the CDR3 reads TGTGCCAGTTCGTCGCTAGTGAGGTACGAGCAGTACTTC. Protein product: CASSSLVRYEQYF.

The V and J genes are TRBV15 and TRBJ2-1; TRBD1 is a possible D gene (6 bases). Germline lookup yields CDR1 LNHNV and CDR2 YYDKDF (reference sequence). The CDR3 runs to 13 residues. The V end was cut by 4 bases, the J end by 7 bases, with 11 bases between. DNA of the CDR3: TGTGCCACCAGCACAGACAGGCCGAATGAGCAGTTCTTC. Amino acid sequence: CATSTDRPNEQFF.

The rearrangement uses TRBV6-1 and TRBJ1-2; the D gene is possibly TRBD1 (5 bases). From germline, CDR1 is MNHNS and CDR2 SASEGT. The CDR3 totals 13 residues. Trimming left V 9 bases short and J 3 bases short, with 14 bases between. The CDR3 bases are TGTGCCAGATCGGAGGGGCCTTACTATGGCTACACCTTC. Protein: CARSEGPYYGYTF.

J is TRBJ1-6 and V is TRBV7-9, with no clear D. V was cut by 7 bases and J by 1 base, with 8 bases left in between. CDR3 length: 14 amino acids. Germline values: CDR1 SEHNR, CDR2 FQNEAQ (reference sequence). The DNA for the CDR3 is TGTGCCAGCACCAGGTCTTCCTATAATTCACCCCTCCACTTT. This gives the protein CASTRSSYNSPLHF.

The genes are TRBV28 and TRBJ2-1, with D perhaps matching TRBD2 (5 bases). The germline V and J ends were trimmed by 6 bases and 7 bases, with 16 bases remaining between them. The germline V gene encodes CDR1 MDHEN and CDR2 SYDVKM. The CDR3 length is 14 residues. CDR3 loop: CASREERERNEQFF. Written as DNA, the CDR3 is TGTGCCAGCAGGGAAGAGAGGGAGCGAAATGAGCAGTTCTTC.

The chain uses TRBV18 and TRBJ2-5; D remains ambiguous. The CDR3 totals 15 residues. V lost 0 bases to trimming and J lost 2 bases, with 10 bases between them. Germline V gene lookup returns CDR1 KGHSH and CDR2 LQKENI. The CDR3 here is CASSPPGPTQETQYF. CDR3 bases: TGTGCCAGCTCACCACCTGGGCCCACTCAAGAGACCCAGTACTTC.

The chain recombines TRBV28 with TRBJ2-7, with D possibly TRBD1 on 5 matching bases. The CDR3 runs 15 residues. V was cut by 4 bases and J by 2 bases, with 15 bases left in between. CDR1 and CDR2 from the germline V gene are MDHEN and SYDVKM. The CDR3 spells CASSSPPGIPYEQYF. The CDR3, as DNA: TGTGCCAGCAGTTCTCCCCCAGGGATCCCCTACGAGCAGTACTTC. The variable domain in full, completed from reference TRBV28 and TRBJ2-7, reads DVKVTQSSRYLVKRTGEKVFLECVQDMDHENMFWYRQDPGLGLRLIYFSYDVKMKEKGDIPEGYSVSREKKERFSLILESASTNQTSMYLCASSSPPGIPYEQYFGPGTRLTVT.

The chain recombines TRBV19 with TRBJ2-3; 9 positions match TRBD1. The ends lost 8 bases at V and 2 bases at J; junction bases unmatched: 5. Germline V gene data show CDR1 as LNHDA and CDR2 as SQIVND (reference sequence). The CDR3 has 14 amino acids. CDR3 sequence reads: CASWTGAVTDTQYF. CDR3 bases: TGTGCCAGTTGGACAGGGGCCGTCACAGATACGCAGTATTTT.

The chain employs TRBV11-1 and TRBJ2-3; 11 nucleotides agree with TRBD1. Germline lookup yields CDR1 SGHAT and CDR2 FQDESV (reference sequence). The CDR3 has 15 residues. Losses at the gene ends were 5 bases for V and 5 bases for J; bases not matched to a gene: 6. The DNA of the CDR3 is TGTGCCAGCAGCGGACAGGGGGCGGGGGGAGATACGCAGTATTTT. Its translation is CASSGQGAGGDTQYF.

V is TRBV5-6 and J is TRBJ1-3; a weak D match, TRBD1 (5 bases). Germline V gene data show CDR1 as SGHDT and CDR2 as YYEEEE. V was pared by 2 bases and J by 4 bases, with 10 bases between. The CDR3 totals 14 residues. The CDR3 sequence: CASSLRDWGNTIYF. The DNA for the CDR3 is TGTGCCAGCAGCTTAAGGGACTGGGGAAACACCATATATTTT.

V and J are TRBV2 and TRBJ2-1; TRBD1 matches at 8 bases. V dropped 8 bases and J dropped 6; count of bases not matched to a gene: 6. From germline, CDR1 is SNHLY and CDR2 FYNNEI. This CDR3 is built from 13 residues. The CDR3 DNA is TGTGCCAGCTCGTGGGACAGGTTCAATGAGCAGTTCTTC. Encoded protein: CASSWDRFNEQFF.

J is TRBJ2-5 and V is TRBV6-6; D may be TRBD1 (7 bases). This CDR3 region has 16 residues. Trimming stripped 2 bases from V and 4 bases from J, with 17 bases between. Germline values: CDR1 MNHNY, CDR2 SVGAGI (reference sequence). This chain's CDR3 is CASSYGPGGIPETQYF. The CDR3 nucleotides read TGTGCCAGCAGTTACGGGCCAGGGGGGATTCCAGAGACCCAGTACTTC.

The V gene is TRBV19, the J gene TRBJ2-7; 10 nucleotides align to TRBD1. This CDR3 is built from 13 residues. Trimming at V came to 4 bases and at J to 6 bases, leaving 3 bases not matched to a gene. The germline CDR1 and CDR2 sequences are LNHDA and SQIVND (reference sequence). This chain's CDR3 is CASSSRDRGEQYF. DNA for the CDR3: TGTGCCAGTAGTAGCCGGGACAGGGGCGAGCAGTACTTC.

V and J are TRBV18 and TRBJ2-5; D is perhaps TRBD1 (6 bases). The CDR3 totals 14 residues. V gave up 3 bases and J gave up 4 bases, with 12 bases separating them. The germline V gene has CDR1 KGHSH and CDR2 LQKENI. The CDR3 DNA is TGTGCCAGCTCACCCCCAGGGACAACAGAGACCCAGTACTTC. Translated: CASSPPGTTETQYF.

The DNA for the CDR3 is TGTGCCAGCAGTTTAGGTAGGGGAGCTTTCTTT. It codes for CASSLGRGAFF. The chain links TRBV28 to TRBJ1-1; weak D call: TRBD1 (5 bases). CDR1 is MDHEN and CDR2 is SYDVKM in the germline V gene. There are 11 residues in the CDR3. Deletions cut 2 bases from V and 10 bases from J, with 8 bases between.